This is a list of T cell receptor beta chains from one sample in a study of shared clonotypes between healthy human individuals. Assay used: immunoSEQ multiplex PCR; TCRdb lists only in-frame clones, some missing. The sample records a few million clones, roughly 93% being singletons. Sequencing used naive CD8+ T cells from PBMCs. The receptors originated from a man younger than 35 in good health. Some clones in this sample may be carry-over from other donors' samples. Each CDR3 is given with its conserved first and last residue.

V gene	J gene	CDR3 protein
TRBV27	TRBJ1-1	CASSLEANTEAFF
TRBV11-2	TRBJ2-7	CASSLTLPSRDHSYEQYF
TRBV5-4	TRBJ2-3	CASSLQLAGGSTDTQYF
TRBV27	TRBJ2-5	CATRTGPETQYF
TRBV28	TRBJ2-3	CASSQTAYTAARGTDTQYF
TRBV9	TRBJ2-1	CASSPRLAGGFDEQFF
TRBV4-1	TRBJ1-2	CASSQEPVGNGYTF
TRBV28	TRBJ1-1	CASSWFMGANTEAFF
TRBV4-3	TRBJ2-1	CASSPLEYNEQFF
TRBV4-1	TRBJ1-1	CASTPARGGTEAFF
TRBV27	TRBJ2-2	CASSDRAGTGELFF
TRBV5-4	TRBJ2-5	CASSQRGGGETQYF
TRBV7-9	TRBJ2-1	CASSTHPSPHEQFF
TRBV11-2	TRBJ2-3	CASSHNPQGDTQYF
TRBV6-5	TRBJ1-1	CASSHSLWTEAFF
TRBV2	.	CAPGGTSYEQYF
TRBV11-2	TRBJ2-7	CASSLVREVREQYF
TRBV9	TRBJ2-3	CASSVNRASTDTQYF
TRBV6-5	TRBJ1-1	CASRPVGTVEAFF
TRBV10-3	TRBJ2-7	CATSGRSLASYEQYF
TRBV6-1	TRBJ2-7	CASRAGQETYEQYF
TRBV7-2	TRBJ2-7	CASSSREGPGEQYF